What follows is one T cell receptor (beta chain) and its context. Its antigen remains unidentified. Base qualities are not at hand, and no much larger clone is one base apart. The data derive from a study of CD8 T cells in Susac syndrome (dated 2019 in TCRdb). Turning to the overall study: The study used repertoire sequencing to test whether antigen drove CD8+ T cell activation and differentiation in Susac syndrome. The study compared CD8+ T cell repertoire clonality among 12 healthy donors, roughly 14 Susac syndrome patients and approximately 16 multiple sclerosis patients.

High-throughput TCR beta sequencing profiled peripheral blood CD8+ and CD4+ T cells from healthy donors, Susac syndrome patients and multiple sclerosis patients. The multiple sclerosis controls were treatment-naive patients who had stable or active relapsing-remitting disease and met the revised McDonald criteria. Bulk CD8+ and CD4+ T cells were purified by magnetic negative isolation, whereas CD8+ TEMRA cells were enriched by FACS. Blood was collected in EDTA tubes and processed within 24 hours, with PBMCs isolated through density gradient centrifugation. PBMCs intended for TCR sequencing were frozen in liquid nitrogen and were later thawed in a 37 degrees C water bath. The sorted or isolated CD4+, CD8+ and CD8+ TEMRA cells had a purity of 90% or higher. General study outcomes and caveats: The number of individuals in the TCR sequencing and HLA analysis was acknowledged as relatively small.

V is shortened by 0 bases, J by 0 bases, and the region joining them spans 9 bases. CDR1 and CDR2 (DFQATT, SNEGSKA) derive from the germline V gene (reference sequence). The CDR3, from cysteine to phenylalanine, totals 15 residues. The sequence is cut down to CDR3 DNA, 45 bases in frame from base 1. RNA was extracted using the RNeasy kit, and roughly 0.5 to 1 ug of the RNA was reverse transcribed with random hexamers. TCR beta CDR3 regions were amplified with the immunoSEQ multiplex PCR assay covering 54 Vbeta and 13 Jbeta segments. PCR amplification bias was corrected by using a synthetic template baseline for primer optimization and computational correction. The paper's processing steps were these. Reads were assigned to V, D and J genes according to IMGT and analyzed in immunoSEQ Analyzer, with only productive sequences retained. To calculate clonality, Shannon entropy was normalized by log2 of the number of productive unique sequences and then subtracted from one. Public and private clones were assessed among the 100 most prevalent clones of each patient and control. Clones were defined as Susac-specific when absent from the healthy and MS cohorts, from some 1,100 published viral clones and from other ImmuneACCESS disease sequences. The raw public data were reprocessed by TCRdb itself: fastp quality trimming at Q25, MiXCR clonotype calling, in-frame beta chains only. Rows are unified per CDR3 protein, each entry keeping the most common DNA and genes. The V and J calls were not made by the authors but by TCRdb's processing. Within this sample are some 160,000 distinct CDR3 sequences, with around 96% of them counted one time only. The ten largest clones add up to around 0.15% of the sample.

The sample was CD8+ T cells from PBMCs. The receptor comes from a human donor with multiple sclerosis. Recombination connected TRBV20-1 to TRBJ2-1; the D gene is unclear. The DNA is as follows: TGCAGTGCTAGAGATCACCTCAGCTCCTACAATGAGCAGTTCTTC. Translated, this is CSARDHLSSYNEQFF.